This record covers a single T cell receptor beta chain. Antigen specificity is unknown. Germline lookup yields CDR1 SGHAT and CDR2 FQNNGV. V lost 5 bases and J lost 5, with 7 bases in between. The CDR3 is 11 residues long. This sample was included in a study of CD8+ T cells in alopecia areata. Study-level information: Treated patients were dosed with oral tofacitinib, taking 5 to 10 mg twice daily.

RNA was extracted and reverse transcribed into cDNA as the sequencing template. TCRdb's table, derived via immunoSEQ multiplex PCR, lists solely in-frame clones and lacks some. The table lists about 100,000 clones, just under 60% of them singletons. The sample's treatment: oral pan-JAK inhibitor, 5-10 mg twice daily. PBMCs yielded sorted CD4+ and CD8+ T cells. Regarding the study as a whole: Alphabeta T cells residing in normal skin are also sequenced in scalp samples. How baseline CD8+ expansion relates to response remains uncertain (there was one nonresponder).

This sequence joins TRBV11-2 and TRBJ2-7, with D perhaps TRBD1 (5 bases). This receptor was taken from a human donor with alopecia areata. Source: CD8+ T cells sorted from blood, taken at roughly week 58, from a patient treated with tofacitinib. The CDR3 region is CASSPRDEQYF. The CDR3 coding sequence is TGTGCCAGCAGCCCCAGGGACGAGCAGTACTTC.